This T cell receptor (beta chain) was captured by sequencing in a study of shared clonotypes between healthy human individuals. TCRdb's table, derived via immunoSEQ multiplex PCR, lists solely in-frame clones and lacks some. This sample has around 980,000 clones; approximately 80% occur once, and the top ten carry 0.5% to 0.65%. This CDR3 is 13 amino acids long. The V end was cut by 4 bases, the J end by 2 bases, with 10 bases between. CDR1 is SQVTM, CDR2 ANQGSEA, per germline. The chain couples TRBV29-1 to TRBJ2-3; D may be TRBD2 (6 bases). This TCR came from a man younger than 35 in good health. Some clones in this sample may be carry-over from other donors' samples. Sequenced sample: memory CD4+ T cells from PBMCs. The subset here: CD45RA-negative fraction. The CDR3 spells CSVGIAVTDTQYF. The CDR3 coding sequence is TGCAGCGTTGGGATAGCGGTCACAGATACGCAGTATTTT.